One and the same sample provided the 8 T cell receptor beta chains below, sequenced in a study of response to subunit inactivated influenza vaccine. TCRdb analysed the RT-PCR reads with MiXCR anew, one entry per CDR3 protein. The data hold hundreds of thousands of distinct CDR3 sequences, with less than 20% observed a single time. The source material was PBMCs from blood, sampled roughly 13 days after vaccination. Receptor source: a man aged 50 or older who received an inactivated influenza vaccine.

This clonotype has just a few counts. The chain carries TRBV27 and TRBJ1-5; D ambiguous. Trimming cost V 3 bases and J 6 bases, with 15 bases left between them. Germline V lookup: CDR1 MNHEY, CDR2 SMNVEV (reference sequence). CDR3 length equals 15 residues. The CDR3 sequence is CASSLSRLRLQPQHF. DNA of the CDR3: TGTGCCAGCAGTTTGTCCAGGCTAAGGCTTCAGCCCCAGCATTTT.

CDR3 loop: CASHPRTGYEQYF. The DNA of the CDR3 is TGTGCCAGCCACCCCCGGACAGGTTACGAGCAGTACTTC. This chain uses TRBV28 with TRBJ2-7; 7 bases match TRBD1. Germline lookup yields CDR1 MDHEN and CDR2 SYDVKM. The CDR3 length is 13 residues. V shed 8 bases and J 4 bases; nucleotides not matched to a gene: 8.

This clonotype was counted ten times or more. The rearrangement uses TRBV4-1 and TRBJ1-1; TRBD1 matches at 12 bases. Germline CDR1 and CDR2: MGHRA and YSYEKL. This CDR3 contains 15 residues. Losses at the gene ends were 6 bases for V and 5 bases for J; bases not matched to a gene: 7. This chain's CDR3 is CASSRDRGPGTEAFF. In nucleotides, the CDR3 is TGCGCCAGCAGTCGGGACAGGGGGCCGGGGACTGAAGCTTTCTTT.

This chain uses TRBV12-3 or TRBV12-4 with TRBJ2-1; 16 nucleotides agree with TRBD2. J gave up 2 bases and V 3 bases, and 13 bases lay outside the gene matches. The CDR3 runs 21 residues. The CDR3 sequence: CASSFKGIPGLAGGPYNEQFF. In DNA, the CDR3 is TGTGCCAGCAGTTTTAAGGGGATTCCGGGACTAGCGGGAGGGCCCTACAATGAGCAGTTCTTC.

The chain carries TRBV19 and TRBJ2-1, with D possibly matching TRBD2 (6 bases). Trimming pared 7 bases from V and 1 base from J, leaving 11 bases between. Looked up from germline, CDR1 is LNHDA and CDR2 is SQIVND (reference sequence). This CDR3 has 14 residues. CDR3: CASNRGLSYNEQFF. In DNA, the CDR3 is TGTGCCAGTAACCGGGGGTTATCCTACAATGAGCAGTTCTTC.

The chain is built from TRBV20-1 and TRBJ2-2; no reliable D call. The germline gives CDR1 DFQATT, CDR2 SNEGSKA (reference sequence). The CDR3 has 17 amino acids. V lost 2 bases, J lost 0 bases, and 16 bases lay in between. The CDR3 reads CSARPRFRKSNTGELFF. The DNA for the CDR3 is TGCAGTGCTAGACCTCGTTTTAGGAAATCGAACACCGGGGAGCTGTTTTTT.

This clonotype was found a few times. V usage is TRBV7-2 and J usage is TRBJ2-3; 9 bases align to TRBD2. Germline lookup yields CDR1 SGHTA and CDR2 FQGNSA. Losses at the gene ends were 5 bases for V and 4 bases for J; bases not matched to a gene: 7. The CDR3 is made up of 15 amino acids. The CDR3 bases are TGTGCCAGCAGCGAAACCGGGACTAGCTCAGATACGCAGTATTTT. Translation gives CASSETGTSSDTQYF.

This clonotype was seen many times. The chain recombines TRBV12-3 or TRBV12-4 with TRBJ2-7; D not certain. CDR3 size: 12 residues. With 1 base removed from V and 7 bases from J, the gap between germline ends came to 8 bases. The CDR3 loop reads CASSLVLGEQYF. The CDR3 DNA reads TGTGCCAGCAGTTTAGTTCTGGGGGAGCAGTACTTC.